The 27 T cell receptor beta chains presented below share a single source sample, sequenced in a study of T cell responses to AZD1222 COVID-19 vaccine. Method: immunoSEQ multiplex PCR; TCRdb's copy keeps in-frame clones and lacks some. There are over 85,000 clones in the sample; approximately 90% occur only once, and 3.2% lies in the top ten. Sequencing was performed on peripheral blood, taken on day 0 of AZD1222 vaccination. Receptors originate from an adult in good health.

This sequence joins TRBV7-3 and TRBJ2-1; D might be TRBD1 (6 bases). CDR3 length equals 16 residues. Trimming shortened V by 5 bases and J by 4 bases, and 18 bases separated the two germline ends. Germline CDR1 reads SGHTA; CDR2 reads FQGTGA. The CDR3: CASSPKTGLGYNEQFF. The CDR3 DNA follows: TGTGCCAGCAGCCCAAAGACAGGTCTCGGATACAATGAGCAGTTCTTC. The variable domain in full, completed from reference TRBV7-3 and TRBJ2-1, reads GAGVSQTPSNKVTEKGKYVELRCDPISGHTALYWYRQSLGQGPEFLIYFQGTGAADDSGLPNDRFFAVRPEGSVSTLKIQRTERGDSAVYLCASSPKTGLGYNEQFFGPGTRLTVL.

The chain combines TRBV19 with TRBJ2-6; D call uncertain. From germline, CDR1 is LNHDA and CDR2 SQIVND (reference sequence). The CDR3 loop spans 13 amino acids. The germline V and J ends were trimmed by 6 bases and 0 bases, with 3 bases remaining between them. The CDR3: CASRHSGANVLTF. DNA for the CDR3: TGTGCCAGTAGACACTCTGGGGCCAACGTCCTGACTTTC.

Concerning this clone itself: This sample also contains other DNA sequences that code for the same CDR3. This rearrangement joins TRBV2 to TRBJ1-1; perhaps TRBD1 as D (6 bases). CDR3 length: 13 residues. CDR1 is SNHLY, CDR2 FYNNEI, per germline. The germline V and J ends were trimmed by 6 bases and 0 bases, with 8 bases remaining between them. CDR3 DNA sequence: TGTGCCAGCAGCACAGGGTTGAACACTGAAGCTTTCTTT. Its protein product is CASSTGLNTEAFF. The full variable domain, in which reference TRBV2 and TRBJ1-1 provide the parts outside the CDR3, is EPEVTQTPSHQVTQMGQEVILRCVPISNHLYFYWYRQILGQKVEFLVSFYNNEISEKSEIFDDQFSVERPDGSNFTLKIRSTKLEDSAMYFCASSTGLNTEAFFGQGTRLTVV.

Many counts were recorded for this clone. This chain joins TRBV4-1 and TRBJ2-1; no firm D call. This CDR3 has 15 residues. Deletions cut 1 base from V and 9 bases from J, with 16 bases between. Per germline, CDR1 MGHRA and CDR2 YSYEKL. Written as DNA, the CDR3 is TGCGCCAGCAGCCAAGGCCCTAAGGCTGAAGGTGAGCAGTTCTTC. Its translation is CASSQGPKAEGEQFF.

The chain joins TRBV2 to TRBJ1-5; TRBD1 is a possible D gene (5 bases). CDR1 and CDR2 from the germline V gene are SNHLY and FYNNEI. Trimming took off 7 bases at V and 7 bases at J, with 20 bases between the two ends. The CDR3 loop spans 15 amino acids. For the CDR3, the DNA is TGTGCCAGCACCCAAGGGGCGGGGGACGGGCAGCCCCAGCATTTT. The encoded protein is CASTQGAGDGQPQHF.

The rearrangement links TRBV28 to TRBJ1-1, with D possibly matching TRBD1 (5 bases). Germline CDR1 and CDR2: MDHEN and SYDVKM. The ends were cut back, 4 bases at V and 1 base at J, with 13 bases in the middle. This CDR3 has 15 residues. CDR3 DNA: TGTGCCAGCAGTTCCCCGGGTACAGGGAACACTGAAGCTTTCTTT. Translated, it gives CASSSPGTGNTEAFF. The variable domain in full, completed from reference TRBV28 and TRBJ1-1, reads DVKVTQSSRYLVKRTGEKVFLECVQDMDHENMFWYRQDPGLGLRLIYFSYDVKMKEKGDIPEGYSVSREKKERFSLILESASTNQTSMYLCASSSPGTGNTEAFFGQGTRLTVV.

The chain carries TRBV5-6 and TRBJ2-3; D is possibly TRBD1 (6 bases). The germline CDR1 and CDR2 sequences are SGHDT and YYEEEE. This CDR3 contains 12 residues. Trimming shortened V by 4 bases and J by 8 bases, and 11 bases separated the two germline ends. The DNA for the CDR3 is TGTGCCAGCAGCAGCAGGGGAGCTACGCAGTATTTT. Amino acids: CASSSRGATQYF.

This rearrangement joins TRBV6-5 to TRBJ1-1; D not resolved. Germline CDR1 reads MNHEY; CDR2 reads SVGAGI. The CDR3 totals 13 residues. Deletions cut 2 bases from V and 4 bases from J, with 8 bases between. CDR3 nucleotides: TGTGCCAGCAGTTACACGAGTTCCACTGAAGCTTTCTTT. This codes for CASSYTSSTEAFF.

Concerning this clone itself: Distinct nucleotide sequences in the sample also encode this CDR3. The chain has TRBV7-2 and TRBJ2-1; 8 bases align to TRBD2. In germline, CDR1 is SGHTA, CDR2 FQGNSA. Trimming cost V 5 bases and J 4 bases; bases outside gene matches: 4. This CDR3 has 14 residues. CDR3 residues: CASSPSGGYNEQFF. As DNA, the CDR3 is TGTGCCAGCAGCCCAAGCGGGGGTTACAATGAGCAGTTCTTC.

Here the CDR3 DNA reads TGTGCCAGCAGCGAGACTCCCAGCTCCTACGAGCAGTACTTC. It translates to CASSETPSSYEQYF. The V gene is TRBV6-5, the J gene TRBJ2-7, with D unclear. Germline lookup yields CDR1 MNHEY and CDR2 SVGAGI. This CDR3 region has 14 residues. V lost 6 bases and J lost 0, with 12 bases in between.

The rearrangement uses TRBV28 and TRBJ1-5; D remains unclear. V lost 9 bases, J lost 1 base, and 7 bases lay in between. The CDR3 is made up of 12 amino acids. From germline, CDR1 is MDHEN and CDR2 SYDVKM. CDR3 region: CASTTSNQPQHF. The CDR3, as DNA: TGTGCCAGTACCACCAGCAATCAGCCCCAGCATTTT. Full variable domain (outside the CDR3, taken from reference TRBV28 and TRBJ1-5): DVKVTQSSRYLVKRTGEKVFLECVQDMDHENMFWYRQDPGLGLRLIYFSYDVKMKEKGDIPEGYSVSREKKERFSLILESASTNQTSMYLCASTTSNQPQHFGDGTRLSIL.

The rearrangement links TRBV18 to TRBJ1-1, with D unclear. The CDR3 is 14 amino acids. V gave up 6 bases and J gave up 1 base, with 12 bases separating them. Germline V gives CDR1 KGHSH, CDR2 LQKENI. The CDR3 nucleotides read TGTGCCAGCTCCTTGGACCCGGGGAACACTGAAGCTTTCTTT. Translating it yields CASSLDPGNTEAFF.

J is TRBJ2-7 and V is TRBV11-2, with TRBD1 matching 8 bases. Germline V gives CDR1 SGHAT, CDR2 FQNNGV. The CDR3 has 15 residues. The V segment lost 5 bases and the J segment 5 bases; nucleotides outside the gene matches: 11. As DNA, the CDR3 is TGTGCCAGCAGCAAAGTCGAGACAGGGGAAGACGAGCAGTACTTC. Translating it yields CASSKVETGEDEQYF.

The chain's CDR3 is CAGGRTATNEKLFF. For the CDR3, the DNA is TGTGCCGGAGGAAGGACAGCAACTAATGAAAAACTGTTTTTT. This chain connects TRBV7-9 to TRBJ1-4, with D possibly being TRBD1 (6 bases). The CDR3 is made up of 14 amino acids. Germline V CDR1 and CDR2: SEHNR, FQNEAQ (reference sequence). The V end lost 11 bases, the J end lost 0 bases, and 13 bases lay between the germline ends.

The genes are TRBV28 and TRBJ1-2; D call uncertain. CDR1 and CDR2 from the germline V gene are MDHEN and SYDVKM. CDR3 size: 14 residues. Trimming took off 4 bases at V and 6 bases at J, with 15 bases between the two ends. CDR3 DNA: TGTGCCAGCAGTTCCACCGTGATGGTGGATGGCTACACCTTC. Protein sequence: CASSSTVMVDGYTF.

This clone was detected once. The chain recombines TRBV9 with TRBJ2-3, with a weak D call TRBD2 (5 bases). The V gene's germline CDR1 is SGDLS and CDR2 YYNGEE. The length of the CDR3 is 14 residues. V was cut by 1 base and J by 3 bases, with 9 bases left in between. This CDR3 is CASSVTPGTDTQYF. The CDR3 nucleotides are TGTGCCAGCAGCGTAACCCCGGGAACAGATACGCAGTATTTT.

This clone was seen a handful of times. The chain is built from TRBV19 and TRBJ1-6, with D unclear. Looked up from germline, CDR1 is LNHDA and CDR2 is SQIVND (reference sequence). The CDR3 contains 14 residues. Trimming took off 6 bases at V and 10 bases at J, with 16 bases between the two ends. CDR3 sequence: CASRTDERWSPLHF. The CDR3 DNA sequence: TGTGCCAGTAGGACGGACGAGAGGTGGTCACCCCTCCACTTT.

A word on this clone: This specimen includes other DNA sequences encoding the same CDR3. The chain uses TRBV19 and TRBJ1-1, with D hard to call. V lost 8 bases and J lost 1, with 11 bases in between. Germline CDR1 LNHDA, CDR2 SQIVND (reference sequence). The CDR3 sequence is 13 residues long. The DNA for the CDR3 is TGTGCCAGTTCCCCTACCCAGAACACTGAAGCTTTCTTT. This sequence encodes CASSPTQNTEAFF. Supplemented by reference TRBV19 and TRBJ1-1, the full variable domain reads DGGITQSPKYLFRKEGQNVTLSCEQNLNHDAMYWYRQDPGQGLRLIYYSQIVNDFQKGDIAEGYSVSREKKESFPLTVTSAQKNPTAFYLCASSPTQNTEAFFGQGTRLTVV.

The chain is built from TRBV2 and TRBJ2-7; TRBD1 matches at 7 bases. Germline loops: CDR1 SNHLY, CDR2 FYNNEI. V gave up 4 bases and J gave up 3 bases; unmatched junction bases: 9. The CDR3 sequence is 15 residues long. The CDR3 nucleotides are TGTGCCAGCAGTGGTCAGGGGGTACGAAGCTACGAGCAGTACTTC. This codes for CASSGQGVRSYEQYF.

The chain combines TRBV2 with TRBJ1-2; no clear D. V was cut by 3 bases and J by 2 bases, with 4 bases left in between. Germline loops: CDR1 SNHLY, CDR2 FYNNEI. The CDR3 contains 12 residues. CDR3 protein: CASSEENYGYTF. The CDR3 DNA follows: TGTGCCAGCAGTGAGGAGAACTATGGCTACACCTTC.

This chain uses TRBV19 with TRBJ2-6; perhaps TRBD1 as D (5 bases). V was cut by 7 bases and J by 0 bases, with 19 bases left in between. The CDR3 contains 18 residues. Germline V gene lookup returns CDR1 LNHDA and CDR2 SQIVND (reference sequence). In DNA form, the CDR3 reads TGTGCCAGTAACCCTCAAGGGGTCTTACCCTCTGGGGCCAACGTCCTGACTTTC. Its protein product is CASNPQGVLPSGANVLTF.

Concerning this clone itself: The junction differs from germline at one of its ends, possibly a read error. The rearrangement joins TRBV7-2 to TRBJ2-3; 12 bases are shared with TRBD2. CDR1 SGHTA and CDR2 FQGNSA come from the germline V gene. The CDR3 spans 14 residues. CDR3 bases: TGTGCCAGCAGCCTAGCGGGGGGGCAAGATACGCAGTATTTT. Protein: CASSLAGGQDTQYF.

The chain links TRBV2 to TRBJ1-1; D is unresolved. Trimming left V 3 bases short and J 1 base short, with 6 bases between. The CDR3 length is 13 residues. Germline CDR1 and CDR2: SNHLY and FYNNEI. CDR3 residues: CASSEQENTEAFF. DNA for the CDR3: TGTGCCAGCAGTGAGCAGGAGAACACTGAAGCTTTCTTT.

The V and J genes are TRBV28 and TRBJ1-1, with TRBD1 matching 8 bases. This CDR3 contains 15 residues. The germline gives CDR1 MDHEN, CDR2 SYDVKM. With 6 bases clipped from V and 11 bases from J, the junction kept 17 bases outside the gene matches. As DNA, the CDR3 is TGTGCCAGCAGAGGGCAGGGGGCTGGGAGTGATTTGGCTTTCTTT. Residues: CASRGQGAGSDLAFF.

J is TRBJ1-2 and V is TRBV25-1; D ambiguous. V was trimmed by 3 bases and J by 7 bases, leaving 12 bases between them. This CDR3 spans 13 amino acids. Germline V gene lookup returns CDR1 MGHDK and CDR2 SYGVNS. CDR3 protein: CASSDSFRIGYTF. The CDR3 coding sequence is TGTGCCAGCAGTGATTCTTTCCGTATTGGCTACACCTTC.

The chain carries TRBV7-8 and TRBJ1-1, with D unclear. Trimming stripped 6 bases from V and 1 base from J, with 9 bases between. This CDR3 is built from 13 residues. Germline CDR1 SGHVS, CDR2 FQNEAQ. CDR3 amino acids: CASRVGRNTEAFF. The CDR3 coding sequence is TGTGCCAGCAGGGTGGGTAGGAACACTGAAGCTTTCTTT. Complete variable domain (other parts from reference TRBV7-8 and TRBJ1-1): GAGVSQSPRYKVAKRGQDVALRCDPISGHVSLFWYQQALGQGPEFLTYFQNEAQLDKSGLPSDRFFAERPEGSVSTLKIQRTQQEDSAVYLCASRVGRNTEAFFGQGTRLTVV.

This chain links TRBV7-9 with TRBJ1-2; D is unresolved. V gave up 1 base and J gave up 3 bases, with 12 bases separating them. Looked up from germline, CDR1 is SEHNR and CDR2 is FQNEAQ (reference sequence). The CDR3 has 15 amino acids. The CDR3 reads CASSLGGSIDYGYTF. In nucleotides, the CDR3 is TGTGCCAGCAGCTTAGGTGGCAGCATCGACTATGGCTACACCTTC.